This passage covers 14 T cell receptor beta chains from one sample sequenced in a study of identical twins. One entry per CDR3 protein, called by TCRdb with MiXCR from the 5' RACE reads. The sample holds nearly 650,000 distinct CDR3 sequences, 7.1% seen once. In addition, the sample was reused for a study of yellow fever vaccine responses in identical twins.

The source material was PBMCs. The source of these receptors is a woman aged 18-29 years in good health.

J is TRBJ2-7 and V is TRBV20-1, with a tentative D call TRBD1 (6 bases). There are 13 residues in the CDR3. Trimming pared 3 bases from V and 0 bases from J, leaving 9 bases between. Germline V gene sequence: CDR1 DFQATT, CDR2 SNEGSKA (reference sequence). CDR3 sequence (DNA): TGCAGTGCTAGTAACAGGGCCTCCTACGAGCAGTACGTC. As protein: CSASNRASYEQYV.

This clonotype was observed a handful of times. This rearrangement joins TRBV24-1 to TRBJ2-4; weak D call: TRBD2 (6 bases). V was shortened by 6 bases and J by 0 bases, with 8 bases between the two germline ends. This CDR3 region has 14 residues. CDR1 KGHDR and CDR2 SFDVKD come from the germline V gene. CDR3 amino acids: CATSSAGAKNIQYF. The DNA of the CDR3 is TGTGCCACCAGTTCAGCGGGAGCCAAAAACATTCAGTACTTC.

The rearrangement links TRBV7-6 to TRBJ2-3; TRBD2 aligns across 9 bases. The J segment lost 5 bases and the V segment lost 1 base, leaving 7 bases of the junction unmatched. CDR1 is SGHVS and CDR2 is FNYEAQ in the germline V gene. The CDR3 consists of 16 residues. The CDR3 here is CASSLEAGGTLDTQYF. CDR3 bases: TGTGCCAGCAGCTTAGAAGCGGGGGGCACGCTAGATACGCAGTATTTT. Supplemented by reference TRBV7-6 and TRBJ2-3, the full variable domain reads GAGVSQSPRYKVTKRGQDVALRCDPISGHVSLYWYRQALGQGPEFLTYFNYEAQQDKSGLPNDRFSAERPEGSISTLTIQRTEQRDSAMYRCASSLEAGGTLDTQYFGPGTRLTVL.

At least ten counts were recorded for this clonotype. The chain has TRBV6-1 and TRBJ2-5, with 8 bases identical to TRBD1. Germline CDR1 and CDR2: MNHNS and SASEGT. V trimming: 6 bases; J trimming: 2 bases; junction bases outside the gene matches: 8. The CDR3 totals 15 residues. The CDR3 DNA reads as TGTGCCAGCAGGCCCCTCGGGGACAGGCAAGAGACCCAGTACTTC. It specifies CASRPLGDRQETQYF.

The sample holds a few counts of this clonotype. This sequence joins TRBV7-2 and TRBJ1-1; no clear D gene. Trimming shortened V by 5 bases and J by 0 bases, and 13 bases separated the two germline ends. Germline CDR1 is SGHTA and CDR2 is FQGNSA. This CDR3 has 15 amino acids. The CDR3 coding sequence is TGTGCCAGCAGCCTTTACCTTGTTATGAACACTGAAGCTTTCTTT. This codes for CASSLYLVMNTEAFF.

The chain is built from TRBV19 and TRBJ2-6; 8 nucleotides match TRBD1. The V gene's germline CDR1 is LNHDA and CDR2 SQIVND (reference sequence). The ends lost 1 base at V and 2 bases at J; junction bases unmatched: 7. The CDR3 runs 18 residues. The CDR3 is CASSIGRQGRTGANVLTF. The CDR3 nucleotides read TGTGCCAGTAGTATAGGACGACAGGGGAGAACTGGGGCCAACGTCCTGACTTTC.

This clonotype was observed a few times. The chain is built from TRBV5-8 and TRBJ1-2; D is unclear. Germline CDR1 SGHTS, CDR2 YDEGEE. The CDR3 runs 15 residues. The V and J ends lost 0 bases and 0 bases respectively, with 9 bases between them. CDR3 DNA sequence: TGTGCCAGCAGCTTGGAGGGCATAGCTAACTATGGCTACACCTTC. This gives the protein CASSLEGIANYGYTF. The entire variable domain, with the rest obtained from reference TRBV5-8 and TRBJ1-2, is as follows: EAGVTQSPTHLIKTRGQQATLRCSPISGHTSVYWYQQALGLGLQFLLWYDEGEERNRGNFPPRFSGRQFPNYSSELNVNALELEDSALYLCASSLEGIANYGYTFGSGTRLTVV.

This clonotype was picked up a small number of times. This rearrangement joins TRBV25-1 to TRBJ1-1; D is perhaps TRBD1 (6 bases). The CDR3 contains 16 residues. V lost 1 base and J lost 3, with 15 bases in between. Germline V gives CDR1 MGHDK, CDR2 SYGVNS. In DNA, the CDR3 is TGTGCCAGCAGTGAATGGGCAGGGGAATCCGACACTGAAGCTTTCTTT. Its translation: CASSEWAGESDTEAFF.

This clonotype has a handful of counts. The genes are TRBV4-1 and TRBJ2-7; no clear D gene. Between the trimmed V and J ends, which lost 1 base and 6 bases, there was a span of 13 bases. This CDR3 comprises 14 residues. Per germline, CDR1 MGHRA and CDR2 YSYEKL. CDR3 sequence: CASSQAYLSREQYF. The CDR3 DNA is TGCGCCAGCAGCCAAGCGTATCTGAGCCGCGAGCAGTACTTC.

This clonotype was seen more than once but under ten times. The chain employs TRBV2 and TRBJ1-1; 7 bases are a match to TRBD1. The CDR3 length is 12 residues. The V and J ends lost 10 bases and 1 base, in that order; junction bases with no gene match: 3. The germline V gene encodes CDR1 SNHLY and CDR2 FYNNEI. CDR3 residues: CAIGTENTEAFF. Written as DNA, the CDR3 is TGTGCCATAGGGACAGAGAACACTGAAGCTTTCTTT.

This clonotype has more than one count but fewer than ten. The rearrangement uses TRBV18 and TRBJ2-1, with 9 bases aligning to TRBD2. Trimming cost V 3 bases and J 4 bases; bases outside gene matches: 4. CDR3 size: 15 residues. Looked up from germline, CDR1 is KGHSH and CDR2 is LQKENI. CDR3 in amino acids: CASSPAAGGYNEQFF. In DNA, the CDR3 is TGTGCCAGCTCACCGGCAGCGGGGGGATACAATGAGCAGTTCTTC.

This clonotype was detected a few times. The CDR3, as DNA: TGCAGTGCTAGAGATGGGGGCCAGGGTTACTCCTACGAGCAGTACTTC. It specifies CSARDGGQGYSYEQYF. The chain links TRBV20-1 to TRBJ2-7; D possibly corresponds to TRBD1 (6 bases). Germline CDR1 reads DFQATT; CDR2 reads SNEGSKA (reference sequence). This CDR3 spans 16 amino acids. The V gene lost 0 bases and the J gene lost 0 bases, with 15 bases spanning the gap.

The V call is TRBV2, the J call TRBJ2-5; 8 bases map to TRBD1. The CDR3 length is 14 residues. CDR1 SNHLY and CDR2 FYNNEI come from the germline V gene. With 3 bases clipped from V and 3 bases from J, the junction kept 3 bases outside the gene matches. CDR3 nucleotides: TGTGCCAGCAGTGACAGGGGGCGCAAAGAGACCCAGTACTTC. Its protein product is CASSDRGRKETQYF.

This clonotype was picked up many times. V gene TRBV29-1 combines with J gene TRBJ1-1; weak D call: TRBD1 (6 bases). This CDR3 is built from 14 residues. The germline V gene encodes CDR1 SQVTM and CDR2 ANQGSEA. Deletions cut 4 bases from V and 0 bases from J, with 12 bases between. DNA for the CDR3: TGCAGCGTTGGACAGGCTAATATGAACACTGAAGCTTTCTTT. Its protein is CSVGQANMNTEAFF.